Following are 16 T cell receptor beta chains from one sample sequenced in a study of a mutant IDH1 vaccine in newly diagnosed glioma. The method was immunoSEQ multiplex PCR; TCRdb's version includes in-frame clones alone and lacks a portion of them. This table holds 70,000 to 95,000 clones, more than 65% found once. Time point noted: baseline, week 1 (first vaccination visit). Stated treatment: pre-vaccination baseline after standard-of-care therapy. The specimen was PBMCs, collected from a glioma patient treated with radiotherapy, temozolomide or both. Receptor source: a man aged 40-55 years with glioma. Some clones in this sample may be carry-over from other donors' samples.

The V and J genes are TRBV7-8 and TRBJ1-1, with 7 bases identical to TRBD1. The CDR3 spans 14 residues. Germline V gene lookup returns CDR1 SGHVS and CDR2 FQNEAQ. Trimming removed 4 bases from V and 5 bases from J; junction bases left unmatched: 7. The CDR3 DNA sequence: TGTGCCAGCAGCTCAAGACAGGGAAGGACTGAAGCTTTCTTT. It encodes CASSSRQGRTEAFF.

This chain links TRBV19 with TRBJ2-6; D gene ambiguous. This CDR3 comprises 15 residues. Germline CDR1 is LNHDA and CDR2 is SQIVND (reference sequence). V was pared by 5 bases and J by 0 bases, with 8 bases between. The chain's CDR3 is CASSSRSSGANVLTF. In DNA, the CDR3 is TGTGCCAGTAGTTCGCGGAGCTCTGGGGCCAACGTCCTGACTTTC.

The V and J genes are TRBV4-1 and TRBJ1-2, with 7 bases that match TRBD1. J was trimmed by 13 bases and V by 6 bases; bases with no gene match: 29. This CDR3 contains 18 residues. The germline CDR1 and CDR2 sequences are MGHRA and YSYEKL. The CDR3 sequence is CASSRLPDRWNAQEGSTF. The DNA of the CDR3 is TGCGCCAGCAGTCGACTCCCGGACAGGTGGAACGCGCAGGAGGGTAGCACCTTC.

This clone occurred once. The chain has TRBV18 and TRBJ1-2; D is perhaps TRBD1 (5 bases). Trimming stripped 3 bases from V and 2 bases from J, with 19 bases between. The germline CDR1 and CDR2 sequences are KGHSH and LQKENI. The length of the CDR3 is 17 residues. CDR3 sequence reads: CASSPVGLSGQNYGYTF. The CDR3 bases are TGTGCCAGCTCACCGGTGGGACTTAGCGGCCAAAACTATGGCTACACCTTC.

The rearrangement joins TRBV5-1 to TRBJ2-3, with TRBD2 matching over 9 bases. Per germline, CDR1 SGHRS and CDR2 YFSETQ. Germline trimming cut 3 bases from V and 2 bases from J; bases unmatched to any gene: 7. This CDR3 is built from 16 residues. CDR3 sequence: CASSSGQRGVTDTQYF. CDR3 DNA sequence: TGCGCCAGCAGCTCCGGACAGCGGGGGGTCACAGATACGCAGTATTTT. Supplemented by reference TRBV5-1 and TRBJ2-3, the full variable domain reads KAGVTQTPRYLIKTRGQQVTLSCSPISGHRSVSWYQQTPGQGLQFLFEYFSETQRNKGNFPGRFSGRQFSNSRSEMNVSTLELGDSALYLCASSSGQRGVTDTQYFGPGTRLTVL.

This clone was recorded once. The chain uses TRBV19 and TRBJ1-1; D remains unclear. The CDR3 loop spans 12 amino acids. Between the trimmed V and J ends, which lost 3 bases and 9 bases, there was a span of 11 bases. The germline CDR1 and CDR2 sequences are LNHDA and SQIVND (reference sequence). The CDR3 DNA sequence: TGTGCCAGTAGTATCTTGGGCAGTCAAGCTTTCTTT. It yields the protein CASSILGSQAFF. The entire variable domain, with the rest obtained from reference TRBV19 and TRBJ1-1, is as follows: DGGITQSPKYLFRKEGQNVTLSCEQNLNHDAMYWYRQDPGQGLRLIYYSQIVNDFQKGDIAEGYSVSREKKESFPLTVTSAQKNPTAFYLCASSILGSQAFFGQGTRLTVV.

The CDR3 spells CASRPDRKRGRQPQHF. CDR3 DNA sequence: TGTGCCAGCAGACCCGACAGGAAGAGAGGAAGGCAGCCCCAGCATTTT. The chain is built from TRBV6-6 and TRBJ1-5, with a tentative D call TRBD1 (6 bases). The CDR3 length is 16 residues. The V and J ends lost 6 bases and 7 bases respectively, with 22 bases between them. Germline-derived CDR1 and CDR2 are MNHNY and SVGAGI (reference sequence).

V usage is TRBV7-9 and J usage is TRBJ1-1; possibly TRBD1 for D (5 bases). CDR1 is SEHNR, CDR2 FQNEAQ, per germline (reference sequence). V lost 5 bases and J lost 6, with 7 bases in between. The CDR3 is 11 residues long. Here the CDR3 DNA reads TGTGCCAGCAGCGGGACGGCTGAAGCTTTCTTT. Translating gives CASSGTAEAFF.

The CDR3 sequence is CASSPQQGIYEQYF. The CDR3 DNA is TGTGCCAGCAGCCCCCAACAGGGGATCTACGAGCAGTACTTC. The V and J genes are TRBV7-2 and TRBJ2-7; 7 bases line up with TRBD1. The ends lost 5 bases at V and 3 bases at J; junction bases unmatched: 7. Looked up from germline, CDR1 is SGHTA and CDR2 is FQGNSA. The CDR3 loop spans 14 amino acids.

This clone came up once. The CDR3 DNA reads as TGTGCCAGCAGTGAAGACAGAGCATATAATTCACCCCTCCACTTT. This codes for CASSEDRAYNSPLHF. V usage is TRBV2 and J usage is TRBJ1-6; D not resolved. Trimming removed 1 base at V and 4 bases at J, with 8 bases between. The V gene's germline CDR1 is SNHLY and CDR2 FYNNEI. The CDR3 has 15 amino acids.

CDR3 nucleotide sequence: TGCGCCAGCACAGAGACAGGACTGGGGTCTGGTGGTGAAGCTTTCTTT. It codes for CASTETGLGSGGEAFF. The gene calls are TRBV5-1 and TRBJ1-1; D is possibly TRBD1 (6 bases). Germline assignment: CDR1 SGHRS and CDR2 YFSETQ. The CDR3 is 16 amino acids. V lost 6 bases and J lost 7, with 25 bases in between. The variable domain in full, completed from reference TRBV5-1 and TRBJ1-1, reads KAGVTQTPRYLIKTRGQQVTLSCSPISGHRSVSWYQQTPGQGLQFLFEYFSETQRNKGNFPGRFSGRQFSNSRSEMNVSTLELGDSALYLCASTETGLGSGGEAFFGQGTRLTVV.

V and J are TRBV5-5 and TRBJ2-5; unclear D gene. This CDR3 comprises 14 residues. The V gene lost 0 bases and the J gene lost 0 bases, with 6 bases spanning the gap. Germline V gene data show CDR1 as SGHKS and CDR2 as YYEKEE (reference sequence). CDR3: CASSLGGHQETQYF. CDR3 DNA: TGTGCCAGCAGCTTGGGTGGGCACCAAGAGACCCAGTACTTC.

The gene calls are TRBV2 and TRBJ2-7; 11 positions match TRBD2. The V gene's germline CDR1 is SNHLY and CDR2 FYNNEI. The CDR3 is 14 residues long. With 0 bases clipped from V and 10 bases from J, the junction kept 5 bases outside the gene matches. Here the CDR3 reads CASSEALAGGPQYF. CDR3 in DNA: TGTGCCAGCAGTGAAGCTCTAGCGGGGGGACCTCAGTACTTC.

This rearrangement joins TRBV9 to TRBJ2-5; TRBD1 is a possible D gene (5 bases). CDR3 size: 16 residues. V lost 0 bases and J 2 bases, leaving 14 bases between the germline ends. CDR1 and CDR2 from the germline V gene are SGDLS and YYNGEE. This chain's CDR3 is CASSVALGRNQETQYF. CDR3 DNA: TGTGCCAGCAGCGTAGCATTGGGGCGGAATCAAGAGACCCAGTACTTC.

The chain recombines TRBV5-8 with TRBJ2-5; D is possibly TRBD2 (5 bases). CDR1 SGHTS and CDR2 YDEGEE come from the germline V gene. The V end was cut by 3 bases, the J end by 5 bases, with 20 bases between. This CDR3 contains 16 residues. In DNA form, the CDR3 reads TGTGCCAGCAGCTCTAAACGGACGGGGTCCGTGGAGACCCAGTACTTC. Its translation: CASSSKRTGSVETQYF.

CDR3 residues: CASSAQGSPGELFF. In nucleotides, the CDR3 is TGCGCCAGCAGCGCACAGGGGAGCCCCGGGGAGCTGTTTTTT. V usage is TRBV5-1 and J usage is TRBJ2-2, with 7 bases fitting TRBD1. CDR1 SGHRS and CDR2 YFSETQ come from the germline V gene. CDR3 length: 14 amino acids. V trimming: 4 bases; J trimming: 6 bases; junction bases outside the gene matches: 6.